The T cell receptor beta chain under discussion was sequenced for a study of blood T cells in healthy people across ages (dated by TCRdb to between 2014 and 2016). Context from the whole study: In model experiments, template switching captured about one uniquely barcoded TCR beta cDNA molecule for every two T cells. Age-related changes in TCR beta repertoire diversity were measured in the study by deep sequencing normalized with unique cDNA molecular identifiers. The donors were split into four age groups: young (average about 16 years), middle-aged (around 37), aged (about 62) and long-lived (over 80). To avoid experimental bias, donors of different ages were randomly spread across the sequencing lanes. Using the same blood draw, the study looked at two additional independent replicas of 1 million unique cDNA reads for two donors, one aged 18 to 29 and the other aged 80 or older.

The library was obtained by 5' RACE. The instrument was an Illumina HiSeq 2500. A second about 7 to 11 cycle PCR used a sample-barcoded 5' primer and a J-beta primer mix. A unique molecular identifier was introduced onto each TCR beta cDNA molecule by a template-switch 5' adaptor carrying 12 random nucleotides. At least 2.5 million CDR3-containing paired-end reads were obtained from each sample. The Mint cDNA synthesis kit, primed by a TRBC-specific oligonucleotide, was used to synthesize first-strand cDNA from all RNA. Following uracil-DNA glycosylase treatment, all cDNA underwent a first 18-cycle PCR with the universal primers M1SS and BC2_uni_R. Turning to the authors' computational methods: For normalization, 1 million high-quality reads, each with a distinct molecular identifier, were randomly selected from each sample. Instead of being binned into consensus sequences, reads with shared molecular identifiers were discarded. MiTCR, with a Q25 quality threshold and the strictest error-elimination algorithm, was used for CDR3 identification, clonotype clustering and error correction. A nonparametric unseen species model with Euler transformation was used to estimate lower-bound total TCR beta diversity. TCRdb trimmed public reads at Q25 via fastp, called clones via MiXCR and kept in-frame beta chains. Merged by CDR3 protein, the rows form single entries marked with the most common genes and DNA. None of the V and J calls come from the authors' own analysis; TCRdb made them. A total of roughly 800,000 distinct CDR3 sequences appear in this sample, 58% of them only once. Roughly 22% of the sample comes from the top ten.

As concerns this clonotype: What antigen it recognizes has not been identified. Base-call qualities are not available, and no considerably larger clone is one nucleotide away.

Systemically healthy Caucasian individuals from Russia, 35 to 50 in total and aged about 6 to 100 years, were included as donors. Around 10 milliliters of peripheral blood were collected from each donor into EDTA-treated Vacutainer tubes. Ficoll-Paque density-gradient centrifugation was used to isolate PBMCs, with at least 7 million obtained per sample. Trizol reagent was used to extract total RNA from the PBMCs, yielding at least 6 micrograms per sample. Naive CD45RAhigh/CD27high T cell percentages were measured by flow cytometry on a PBMC aliquot from every donor. Study-level results and caveats: Estimates of total diversity from one million sequenced T cells were regarded as lower bounds and underestimates. Compared with the aged group, more naive CD4+ T cells, fewer expanded clones and increased TCR diversity were shown by the long-lived group, suggesting age selection. Because donor CMV infection status was unknown, age-related changes in expanded clonotypes were potentially confounded. As age increased, observed TCR beta diversity per million T cells dropped in a roughly linear way, and a significant reduction was already evident by age 40. There was a strong correlation between observed TCR beta diversity and the percentage of naive T cells measured by flow cytometry. Since profiling was done on bulk unsorted PBMCs, naive and antigen-experienced compartments could not be conclusively compared.

There are 16 amino acids in the CDR3, from cysteine to phenylalanine inclusive. Of all the DNA, just the CDR3 is kept, 48 bases in frame from base 1. In the germline V gene (reference sequence), CDR1 corresponds to LGHDT and CDR2 to YNNKEL. Here V drops 0 bases and J drops 5 bases, and the junction holds 7 bases not matched to any gene. The sequence came from a man younger than 45 in good health. Input material: blood. The receptor chain draws on TRBV3-1 and TRBJ2-3, and 8 bases in between align with TRBD2. The sequence in DNA is TGTGCCAGCAGCCAAGATAGGCTAGCGGGCGGAGATACGCAGTATTTT. This yields the protein CASSQDRLAGGDTQYF.